A selection of T cell receptor beta chains follows, all from one sample in a study of T-cell memory formation after mild COVID-19. TCRdb called the 5' RACE reads again in MiXCR, with one record for every CDR3 protein. In the table there are 400,000 to 550,000 distinct CDR3 sequences, about 23% of which are singletons. Material for sequencing was PBMCs or a T cell subset sorted from them (not recorded which). These receptors all stem from an adult woman who had mild COVID-19 (a few samples of this study predate the infection). Cell type and time point are not known. CDR3s include the opening cysteine and the closing phenylalanine or tryptophan. Each record gives: D gene, V gene, J gene, clone size, CDR3 DNA, CDR3 protein. The D gene is left open where the match is weak. Clone size is stated in some rows and not others, as once, few, many or a class when expanded.

D gene: TRBD2
V gene: TRBV7-9
J gene: TRBJ2-7
clone size: NA
CDR3 DNA: TGTGCCAGCAGCTTAGCGGTAGCGGGAATGGTCGAGCAGTACTTC
CDR3 protein: CASSLAVAGMVEQYF

D gene: NA
V gene: TRBV29-1
J gene: TRBJ2-5
clone size: few
CDR3 DNA: TGCAGCGTTGAATCGTGGGAGACCCAGTACTTC
CDR3 protein: CSVESWETQYF

D gene: TRBD2
V gene: TRBV6-2/TRBV6-3
J gene: TRBJ2-1
clone size: few
CDR3 DNA: TGTGCCAGCAGTACCCTTGGACTAGCGGGGTTCTACAATGAGCAGTTCTTC
CDR3 protein: CASSTLGLAGFYNEQFF

D gene: NA
V gene: TRBV18
J gene: TRBJ2-5
clone size: NA
CDR3 DNA: TGTGCCAGCTCACCACCCATTTGGGAGACCCAGTACTTC
CDR3 protein: CASSPPIWETQYF

D gene: TRBD2
V gene: TRBV7-9
J gene: TRBJ2-1
clone size: once
CDR3 DNA: TGTGCCAGCAGCCAAAGCGGGAGGGCCCAGGAGCAGTTCTTC
CDR3 protein: CASSQSGRAQEQFF

D gene: TRBD2
V gene: TRBV5-1
J gene: TRBJ2-1
clone size: few
CDR3 DNA: TGCGCCAGCTCGGAAGGGACTAGCGGGGGCCATGAGCAGTTCTTC
CDR3 protein: CASSEGTSGGHEQFF

D gene: TRBD1
V gene: TRBV9
J gene: TRBJ2-1
clone size: few
CDR3 DNA: TGTGCCAGCAGCGTAGGACAGGGTGCCGATGAGCAGTTCTTC
CDR3 protein: CASSVGQGADEQFF

D gene: NA
V gene: TRBV20-1
J gene: TRBJ1-4
clone size: NA
CDR3 DNA: TGCAGTGCTAGAGTTCGCGAAAAACTGTTTTTT
CDR3 protein: CSARVREKLFF

D gene: TRBD2
V gene: TRBV12-3/TRBV12-4
J gene: TRBJ2-3
clone size: few
CDR3 DNA: TGTGCCAGCAGTTTTTGGACTAGCGGGAGTAGTGATACGCAGTATTTT
CDR3 protein: CASSFWTSGSSDTQYF

D gene: NA
V gene: TRBV7-3
J gene: TRBJ2-3
clone size: few
CDR3 DNA: TGTGCCAGCAGCTTAATTGGGGGGGCCACAGATACGCAGTATTTT
CDR3 protein: CASSLIGGATDTQYF

D gene: TRBD2
V gene: TRBV6-2/TRBV6-3
J gene: TRBJ2-1
clone size: NA
CDR3 DNA: TGTGCCAGCAGATATGCTAGCGGGGGGACCAATGAGCAGTTCTTC
CDR3 protein: CASRYASGGTNEQFF

D gene: NA
V gene: TRBV9
J gene: TRBJ1-2
clone size: NA
CDR3 DNA: TGTGCCAGCAGCGTGGGGACGGGCTATGTGGACACCTTC
CDR3 protein: CASSVGTGYVDTF

D gene: NA
V gene: TRBV2
J gene: TRBJ2-5
clone size: many
CDR3 DNA: TGTGCCAGCAGGACTAGTCGGGAGACCCAGTACTTC
CDR3 protein: CASRTSRETQYF

D gene: TRBD2
V gene: TRBV3-1
J gene: TRBJ2-7
clone size: NA
CDR3 DNA: TGTGCCAGCAGCCGCATCGGACTAGCGGGAGGTTACGAGCAGTACTTC
CDR3 protein: CASSRIGLAGGYEQYF

D gene: TRBD1
V gene: TRBV5-1
J gene: TRBJ2-2
clone size: few
CDR3 DNA: TGCGCCAGCAGCTTGGGGACAGGACCCGGGGACGGGGAGCTGTTTTTT
CDR3 protein: CASSLGTGPGDGELFF

D gene: NA
V gene: TRBV3-1
J gene: TRBJ2-2
clone size: NA
CDR3 DNA: TGTGCCAGCAGCCAGAGGGAAGGCACCGGGGAGCTGTTTTTT
CDR3 protein: CASSQREGTGELFF

D gene: NA
V gene: TRBV10-3
J gene: TRBJ2-7
clone size: few
CDR3 DNA: TGTGCCATCAGTGAAGGCGCCTACGAGCAGTACTTC
CDR3 protein: CAISEGAYEQYF

D gene: NA
V gene: TRBV5-1
J gene: TRBJ2-4
clone size: NA
CDR3 DNA: TGCGCCAGCAGCTTGGAGGGGGGCGCGGGCAAAAACATTCAGTACTTC
CDR3 protein: CASSLEGGAGKNIQYF

D gene: TRBD2
V gene: TRBV7-8
J gene: TRBJ2-5
clone size: once
CDR3 DNA: TGTGCCAGCAGCTTAGACTACGGACTAGAAAAGACCCAGTACTTC
CDR3 protein: CASSLDYGLEKTQYF

D gene: TRBD2
V gene: TRBV24-1
J gene: TRBJ2-1
clone size: few
CDR3 DNA: TGTGCCACCAGTCGGAGTGATGGGACTAGTATCAATGAGCAGTTCTTC
CDR3 protein: CATSRSDGTSINEQFF

D gene: NA
V gene: TRBV18
J gene: TRBJ1-2
clone size: few
CDR3 DNA: TGTGCCAGCTCGCCGACCACAGCTAACTATGGCTACACCTTC
CDR3 protein: CASSPTTANYGYTF

D gene: NA
V gene: TRBV2
J gene: TRBJ2-7
clone size: few
CDR3 DNA: TGTGCCAGCACACTGAGGCATATGACCTACGAGCAGTACTTC
CDR3 protein: CASTLRHMTYEQYF

D gene: TRBD2
V gene: TRBV7-2
J gene: TRBJ2-1
clone size: NA
CDR3 DNA: TGTGCCAGCAGCCTCGGGGGGACCTACAACAATGAGCAGTTCTTC
CDR3 protein: CASSLGGTYNNEQFF

D gene: NA
V gene: TRBV21-1
J gene: TRBJ2-1
clone size: NA
CDR3 DNA: TGTGCCAGCAGTAAGGGGCGAGGGACAGGGCGGGATGAGCAGTTCTTC
CDR3 protein: CASSKGRGTGRDEQFF

D gene: TRBD2
V gene: TRBV7-9
J gene: TRBJ2-5
clone size: few
CDR3 DNA: TGTGCCAGCAGCTTAAGGTTACAGCGGGAGCGCTGGGAGACCCAGTACTTC
CDR3 protein: CASSLRLQRERWETQYF

D gene: NA
V gene: TRBV7-2
J gene: TRBJ1-6
clone size: NA
CDR3 DNA: TGTGCCAGCAGCCCCCGGGGAGGACGGACTAATTCACCCCTCCACTTT
CDR3 protein: CASSPRGGRTNSPLHF

D gene: NA
V gene: TRBV30
J gene: TRBJ1-1
clone size: NA
CDR3 DNA: TGTGCCTGGAGTGCTTACACTGAAGCTTTCTTT
CDR3 protein: CAWSAYTEAFF

D gene: TRBD2
V gene: TRBV14
J gene: TRBJ2-3
clone size: few
CDR3 DNA: TGTGCCAGCAGCCAAGACTTTCCAGCGGGGTTAGATACGCAGTATTTT
CDR3 protein: CASSQDFPAGLDTQYF

D gene: NA
V gene: TRBV5-1
J gene: TRBJ1-1
clone size: few
CDR3 DNA: TGCGCCAGCAGCTTGGTGGGGGGGACACCGAACACTGAAGCTTTCTTT
CDR3 protein: CASSLVGGTPNTEAFF

D gene: NA
V gene: TRBV5-1
J gene: TRBJ1-1
clone size: few
CDR3 DNA: TGCGCCAGCAGCTTGGAGGGGAGGGGGAACACTGAAGCTTTCTTT
CDR3 protein: CASSLEGRGNTEAFF

D gene: TRBD1
V gene: TRBV7-8
J gene: TRBJ2-1
clone size: NA
CDR3 DNA: TGTGCCAGCAGCTTTGGACAGGGGTCGGCTAATGAGCAGTTCTTC
CDR3 protein: CASSFGQGSANEQFF

D gene: TRBD2
V gene: TRBV12-3/TRBV12-4
J gene: TRBJ2-7
clone size: few
CDR3 DNA: TGTGCCAGCAGTTTAGGTGGGTTTGTAGCGGGAGGCTACGAGCAGTACTTC
CDR3 protein: CASSLGGFVAGGYEQYF

D gene: NA
V gene: TRBV12-3/TRBV12-4
J gene: TRBJ2-3
clone size: NA
CDR3 DNA: TGTGCCAGCAGTTTAGCTGTGGGTAGCACAGATACGCAGTATTTT
CDR3 protein: CASSLAVGSTDTQYF

D gene: NA
V gene: TRBV6-5
J gene: TRBJ2-7
clone size: NA
CDR3 DNA: TGTGCCAGCAGTTACTCCGGACTGATCACCTACGAGCAGTACTTC
CDR3 protein: CASSYSGLITYEQYF

D gene: TRBD2
V gene: TRBV4-3
J gene: TRBJ2-1
clone size: NA
CDR3 DNA: TGCGCCAGCAGCCAAGACTCGCTCAACGGGAGGGGCTACAATGAGCAGTTCTTC
CDR3 protein: CASSQDSLNGRGYNEQFF